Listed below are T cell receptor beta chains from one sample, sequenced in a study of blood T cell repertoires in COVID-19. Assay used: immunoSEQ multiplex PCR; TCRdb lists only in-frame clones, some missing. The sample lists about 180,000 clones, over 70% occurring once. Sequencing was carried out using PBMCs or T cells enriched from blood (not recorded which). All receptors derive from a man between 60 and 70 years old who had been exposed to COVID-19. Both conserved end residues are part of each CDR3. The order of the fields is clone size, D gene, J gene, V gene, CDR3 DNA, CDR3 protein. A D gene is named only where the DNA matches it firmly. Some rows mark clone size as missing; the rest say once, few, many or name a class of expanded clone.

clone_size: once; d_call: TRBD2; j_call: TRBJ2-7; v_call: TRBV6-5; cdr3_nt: TGTGCCAGCAGCCCCCCGGGACTAGCGGGAGGGTGGGCGTACTTC; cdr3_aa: CASSPPGLAGGWAYF
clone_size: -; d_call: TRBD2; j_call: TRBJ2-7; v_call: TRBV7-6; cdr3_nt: TGTGCCAGCAGCTCCCAGACTAGCGGTTTACCCTACGAGCAGTACTTC; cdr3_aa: CASSSQTSGLPYEQYF
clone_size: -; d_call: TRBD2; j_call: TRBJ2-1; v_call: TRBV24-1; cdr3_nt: TGTGCCACCAGTGATTCCGCAGGGACTAGCAGGTACAATGAGCAGTTCTTC; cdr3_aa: CATSDSAGTSRYNEQFF
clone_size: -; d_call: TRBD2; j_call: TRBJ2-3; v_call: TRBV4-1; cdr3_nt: TGCGCCAGCAGCCAACGTAGCGGGAGGGCCGTAGATACGCAGTATTTT; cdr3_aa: CASSQRSGRAVDTQYF
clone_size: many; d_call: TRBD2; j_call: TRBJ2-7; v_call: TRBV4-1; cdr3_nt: TGCGCCAGCAGCCGATGGAGCGGGAGTTTCGACGAGCAGTACTTC; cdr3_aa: CASSRWSGSFDEQYF
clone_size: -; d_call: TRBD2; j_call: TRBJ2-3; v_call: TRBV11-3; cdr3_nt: TGTGCCAGCAGCGTGGGACTAGCGGAGCCGGATACGCAGTATTTT; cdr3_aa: CASSVGLAEPDTQYF
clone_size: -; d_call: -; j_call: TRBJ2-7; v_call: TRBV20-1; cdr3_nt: TGCAGTGCTACCCCAGGGTACGAGCAGTACTTC; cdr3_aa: CSATPGYEQYF
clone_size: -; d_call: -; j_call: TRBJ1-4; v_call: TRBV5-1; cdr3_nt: TGCGCCAGCAGCTTGCTTTGGCAGGGATCTGCAACTAATGAAAAACTGTTTTTT; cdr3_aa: CASSLLWQGSATNEKLFF
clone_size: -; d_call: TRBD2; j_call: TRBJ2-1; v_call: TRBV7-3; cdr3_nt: TGTGCCAGCAGCTTATCGCCGGGACTAGCGGGCAATGAGCAGTTCTTC; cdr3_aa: CASSLSPGLAGNEQFF
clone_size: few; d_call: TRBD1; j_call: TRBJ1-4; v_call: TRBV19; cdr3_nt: TGTGCCAGTAGTTTACCGACAGGGGGAAGTGAAAAACTGTTTTTT; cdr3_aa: CASSLPTGGSEKLFF
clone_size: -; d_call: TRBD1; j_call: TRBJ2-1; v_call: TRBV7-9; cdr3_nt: TGTGCCAGCAGCTTTACAGGGGGAGGTAGCTACAATGAGCAGTTCTTC; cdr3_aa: CASSFTGGGSYNEQFF
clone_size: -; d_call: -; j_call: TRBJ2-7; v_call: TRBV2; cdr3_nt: -; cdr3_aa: CASSEVASGTSGRYF
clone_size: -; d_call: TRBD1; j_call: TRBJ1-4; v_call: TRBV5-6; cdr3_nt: TGTGCCAGCAGCTCGGCGAGGACAGGGGATGAAAAACTGTTTTTT; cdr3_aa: CASSSARTGDEKLFF
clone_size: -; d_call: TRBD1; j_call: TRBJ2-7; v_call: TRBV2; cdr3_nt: TGTGCCAGCAGGGCCGGGACAGGGATTTACGAGCAGTACTTC; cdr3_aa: CASRAGTGIYEQYF
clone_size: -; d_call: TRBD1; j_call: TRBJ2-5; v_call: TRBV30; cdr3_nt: TGTGCCTGGAGGGGACAGGGGGAAGAGACCCAGTACTTC; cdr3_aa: CAWRGQGEETQYF
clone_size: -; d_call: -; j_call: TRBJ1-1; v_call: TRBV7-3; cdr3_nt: TGTGCCAGCAGCTTAACAGAGGGCTCTGAAGCTTTCTTT; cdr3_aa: CASSLTEGSEAFF
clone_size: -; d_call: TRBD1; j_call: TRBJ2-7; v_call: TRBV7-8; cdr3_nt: TGTGCCAGCAGCTCGTGGGGACAGGCCTCCTACGAGCAGTACTTC; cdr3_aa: CASSSWGQASYEQYF
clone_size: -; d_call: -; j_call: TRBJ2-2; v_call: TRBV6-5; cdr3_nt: TGTGCCAGCATGGACTGGGGGGACACCGGGGAGCTGTTTTTT; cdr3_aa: CASMDWGDTGELFF
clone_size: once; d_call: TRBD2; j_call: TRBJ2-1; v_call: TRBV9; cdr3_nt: TGTGCCAGCAGCGTATTGGGCGGGGGAGTCTACAATGAGCAGTTCTTC; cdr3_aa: CASSVLGGGVYNEQFF
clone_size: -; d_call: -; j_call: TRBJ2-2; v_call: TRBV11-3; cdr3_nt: TGTGCCAGCAGCCCTCGCCAGCGGCAGAACACCGGGGAGCTGTTTTTT; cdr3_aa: CASSPRQRQNTGELFF
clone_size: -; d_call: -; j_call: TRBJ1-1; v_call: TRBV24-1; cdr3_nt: TGTGCCACCAGTGATCCGAGGGGGGGGCACACTGAAGCTTTCTTT; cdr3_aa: CATSDPRGGHTEAFF
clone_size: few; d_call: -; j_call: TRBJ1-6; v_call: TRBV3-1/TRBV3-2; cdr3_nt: TGTGCCAGCAGCCAAGGGTTGGCAGGTGATTCACCCCTCCACTTT; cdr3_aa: CASSQGLAGDSPLHF
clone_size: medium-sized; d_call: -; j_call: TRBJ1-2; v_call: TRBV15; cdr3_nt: TGTGCCACCAGACTGGGGGGGGACCCCTATGGCTACACCTTC; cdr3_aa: CATRLGGDPYGYTF
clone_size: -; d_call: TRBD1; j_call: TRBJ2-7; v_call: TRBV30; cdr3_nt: TGTGCCTGGAGAGGGACAGGGGCGTTCGGCGAGCAGTACTTC; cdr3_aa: CAWRGTGAFGEQYF
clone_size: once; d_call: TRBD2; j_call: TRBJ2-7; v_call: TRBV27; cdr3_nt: TGTGCCAGCCGCACTGCTAGGGGGACTAGCGGCTACGAGCAGTACTTC; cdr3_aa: CASRTARGTSGYEQYF
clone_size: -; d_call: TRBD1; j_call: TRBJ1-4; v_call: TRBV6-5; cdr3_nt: TGTGCCAGCAGTTACTCTACAGGGGGCCATGAAAAACTGTTTTTT; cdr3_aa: CASSYSTGGHEKLFF
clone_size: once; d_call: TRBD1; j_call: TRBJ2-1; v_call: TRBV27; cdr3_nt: TGTGCCAGCAGTTTCCTCGTACCAATGACAGGGGGCAATGAGCAGTTCTTC; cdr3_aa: CASSFLVPMTGGNEQFF
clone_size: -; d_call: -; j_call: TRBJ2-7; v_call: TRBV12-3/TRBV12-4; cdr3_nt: TGTGCCAGCAGTTTGTTATCCTACGAGCAGTACTTC; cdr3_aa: CASSLLSYEQYF
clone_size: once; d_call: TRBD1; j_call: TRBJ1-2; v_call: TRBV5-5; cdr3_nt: TGTGCCAGCAGCCGGACGGGACAGGGGGCTTATGGCTACACCTTC; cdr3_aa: CASSRTGQGAYGYTF
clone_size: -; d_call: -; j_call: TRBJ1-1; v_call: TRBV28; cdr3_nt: TGTGCCAGCAGTTTAGGCCACCTGGGGGGTGAAGCTTTCTTT; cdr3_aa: CASSLGHLGGEAFF
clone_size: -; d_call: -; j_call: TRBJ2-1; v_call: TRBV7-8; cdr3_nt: TGTGCCAGCAGCTTAGTGGTTGGCGGGCCAAGCAATGAGCAGTTCTTC; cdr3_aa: CASSLVVGGPSNEQFF
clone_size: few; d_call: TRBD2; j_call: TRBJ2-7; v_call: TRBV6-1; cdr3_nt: TGTGCCAGCAGTGGGGAGGTAGCGGGTGGCTCCTACGAGCAGTACTTC; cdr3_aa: CASSGEVAGGSYEQYF
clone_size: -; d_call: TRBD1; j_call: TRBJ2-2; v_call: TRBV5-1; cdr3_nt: TGCGCCAGCAGCTTCCCGGGACAGGGGATCGGCGCGAACACCGGGGAGCTGTTTTTT; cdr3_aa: CASSFPGQGIGANTGELFF
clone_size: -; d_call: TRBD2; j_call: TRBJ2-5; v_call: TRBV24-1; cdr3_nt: TGTGCCACCAGTGTAGGCAGGGGGAGTAGCGGGAGGTGGGAGACCCAGTACTTC; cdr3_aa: CATSVGRGSSGRWETQYF
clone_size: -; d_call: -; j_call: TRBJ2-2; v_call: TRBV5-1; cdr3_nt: TGCGCCAGCAGCTACGGGGGACCGAACACCGGGGAGCTGTTTTTT; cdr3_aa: CASSYGGPNTGELFF
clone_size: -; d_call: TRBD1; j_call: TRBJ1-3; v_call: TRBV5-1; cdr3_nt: TGCGCCAGCAGCACTCGGACAGGGTTATACTCTGGAAACACCATATATTTT; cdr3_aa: CASSTRTGLYSGNTIYF
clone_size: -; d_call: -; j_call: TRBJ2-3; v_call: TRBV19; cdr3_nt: TGTGCCAGTAGTGAAACGGGAGTTGCAGATACGCAGTATTTT; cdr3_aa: CASSETGVADTQYF
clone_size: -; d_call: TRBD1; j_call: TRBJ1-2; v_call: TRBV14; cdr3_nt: TGTGCCAGCAGCCAATACCCAGGGGGCAGGTTAAATGGCTACACCTTC; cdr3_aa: CASSQYPGGRLNGYTF
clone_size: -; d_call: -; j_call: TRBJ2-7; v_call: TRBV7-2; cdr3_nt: TGTGCCAGCAGCTTCATTGGCAGAACATACGAGCAGTACTTC; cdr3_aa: CASSFIGRTYEQYF
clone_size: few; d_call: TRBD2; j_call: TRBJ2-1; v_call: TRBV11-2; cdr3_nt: TGTGCCAGCAGCTTAGTCCTAGCGGAGTACAATGAGCAGTTCTTC; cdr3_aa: CASSLVLAEYNEQFF
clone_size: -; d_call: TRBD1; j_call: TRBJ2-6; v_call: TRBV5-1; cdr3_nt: TGCGCCAGCAGCGCAGGGACAGGCGGTTGGTCCTCTGGGGCCAACGTCCTGACTTTC; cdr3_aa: CASSAGTGGWSSGANVLTF
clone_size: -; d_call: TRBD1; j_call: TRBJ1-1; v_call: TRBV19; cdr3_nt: TGTGCCAGTAGTATGCAGGGGGCGCGGAACACTGAAGCTTTCTTT; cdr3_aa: CASSMQGARNTEAFF
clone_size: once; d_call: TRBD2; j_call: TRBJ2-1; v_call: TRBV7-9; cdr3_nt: TGTGCCAGCAGCGATGGAACTAGCGGGAGGCGCAATGAGCAGTTCTTC; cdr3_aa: CASSDGTSGRRNEQFF
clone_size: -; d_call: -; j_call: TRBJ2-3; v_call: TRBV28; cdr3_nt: TGTGCCAGCAGTTTTGAGAGTACGCAGTATTTT; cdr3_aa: CASSFESTQYF
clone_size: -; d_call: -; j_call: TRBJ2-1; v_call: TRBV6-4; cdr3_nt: TGTGCCAGCAGTGACTCAAGCGGTTCCTACAATGAGCAGTTCTTC; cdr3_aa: CASSDSSGSYNEQFF
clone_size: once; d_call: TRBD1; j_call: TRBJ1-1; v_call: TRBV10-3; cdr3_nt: TGTGCCATCAAAAGGGGGCTGGGCACTGAAGCTTTCTTT; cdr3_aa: CAIKRGLGTEAFF
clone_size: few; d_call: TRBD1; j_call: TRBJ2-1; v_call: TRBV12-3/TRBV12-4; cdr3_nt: TGTGCCGGACAGGGGCCGTTTTCCAATGAGCAGTTCTTC; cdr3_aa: CAGQGPFSNEQFF
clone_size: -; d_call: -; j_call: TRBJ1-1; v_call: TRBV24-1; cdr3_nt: TGTGCCACCAGGGACAGCATGAACACTGAAGCTTTCTTT; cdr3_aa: CATRDSMNTEAFF
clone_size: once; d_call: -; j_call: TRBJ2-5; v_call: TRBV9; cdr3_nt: TGTGCCAGCAGCGTAGGTGGAGAAAGCTTAACCCAGTACTTC; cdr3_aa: CASSVGGESLTQYF
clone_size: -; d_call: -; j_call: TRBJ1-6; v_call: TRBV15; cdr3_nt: TGTGCCACCAGCAGACAGGGGCAGAATTCACCCCTCCACTTT; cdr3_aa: CATSRQGQNSPLHF
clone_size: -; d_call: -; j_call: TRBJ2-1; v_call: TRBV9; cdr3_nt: TGTGCCAGCAGCGTAGAGTTTCGACAGAGCTCCTACAATGAGCAGTTCTTC; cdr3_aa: CASSVEFRQSSYNEQFF
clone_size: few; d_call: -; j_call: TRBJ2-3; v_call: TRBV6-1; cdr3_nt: TGTGCCAGCAGTGAATGGGCAGTCAACACAGATACGCAGTATTTT; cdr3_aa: CASSEWAVNTDTQYF
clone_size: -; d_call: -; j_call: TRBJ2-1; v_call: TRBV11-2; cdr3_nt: TGTGCCAGCAGCTCGACTTATTACAATGAGCAGTTCTTC; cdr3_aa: CASSSTYYNEQFF